The next 12 T cell receptor beta chains were all read from a single sample in a study of early T cells in non-severe SARS-CoV-2 infection (dated by TCRdb to the early 2020s). Receptor amplification or capture employed 5' RACE. Sequencing instrument: NextSeq 500. TCRdb applied fastp at Q25 and MiXCR to the public reads, then kept only in-frame beta chains. Identical CDR3 proteins give one entry, which carries the most common genes and DNA. The table for this sample lists approximately 90,000 distinct CDR3 sequences; 16% of them were counted only once. The leading ten clones occupy 4.5% to 6% of the sample. Sequencing was performed on whole blood, taken at baseline. These receptors were collected from an adult who was a healthcare worker with PCR-confirmed SARS-CoV-2 infection or an uninfected control (not recorded which).

There are a few counts of this clonotype. V usage is TRBV6-2 or TRBV6-3 and J usage is TRBJ1-5; D gene uncertain. The germline V gene encodes CDR1 MNHEY and CDR2 SVGEGT. The CDR3 is 13 residues long. Between the trimmed V and J ends, which lost 6 bases and 10 bases, there was a span of 16 bases. The CDR3 DNA is TGTGCCAGCAGATCAATGGACCCTATACCCCAGCATTTT. It is translated as CASRSMDPIPQHF.

V is TRBV12-3 or TRBV12-4 and J is TRBJ2-7; no firm D call. Trimming stripped 2 bases from V and 12 bases from J, with 17 bases between. The CDR3 is made up of 13 amino acids. The CDR3 region is CASSLSSVRVLYF. CDR3 DNA: TGTGCCAGCAGTTTATCATCGGTACGGGTGCTGTACTTC.

This clonotype was recorded a few times. This chain uses TRBV25-1 with TRBJ2-7; D remains ambiguous. CDR3 size: 12 residues. From germline, CDR1 is MGHDK and CDR2 SYGVNS. This CDR3 reads CALPIGFSEQYF. CDR3 nucleotides: TGTGCTCTACCGATAGGGTTTTCCGAGCAGTACTTC.

This clonotype was recorded a few times. The gene calls are TRBV29-1 and TRBJ2-1; 9 bases line up with TRBD1. Germline trimming cut 5 bases from V and 3 bases from J; bases unmatched to any gene: 5. The CDR3 spans 14 residues. CDR1 and CDR2 (germline): SQVTM, ANQGSEA. The CDR3 sequence is CSVRDRVNYNEQFF. The CDR3 DNA follows: TGCAGCGTTCGGGACAGGGTGAACTACAATGAGCAGTTCTTC.

The chain combines TRBV6-5 with TRBJ2-7; 13 bases line up with TRBD2. CDR3 length: 13 amino acids. The trim removed 5 bases at V and 7 bases at J, leaving 2 bases unmatched. Germline V gene lookup returns CDR1 MNHEY and CDR2 SVGAGI. The CDR3 DNA reads as TGTGCCAGCAGTCAGGGACTAGCGGGAGAGCAGTACTTC. It yields the protein CASSQGLAGEQYF.

The chain recombines TRBV13 with TRBJ2-5, with D perhaps matching TRBD1 or TRBD2 (5 bases each). The CDR3 consists of 14 residues. V lost 2 bases to trimming and J lost 1 base, with 8 bases between them. Germline loops: CDR1 PRHDT, CDR2 FYEKMQ (reference sequence). CDR3 residues: CASSLYGGQETQYF. The CDR3, as DNA: TGTGCCAGCAGCTTATATGGGGGCCAAGAGACCCAGTACTTC. The entire variable domain, with the rest obtained from reference TRBV13 and TRBJ2-5, is as follows: AAGVIQSPRHLIKEKRETATLKCYPIPRHDTVYWYQQGPGQDPQFLISFYEKMQSDKGSIPDRFSAQQFSDYHSELNMSSLELGDSALYFCASSLYGGQETQYFGPGTRLLVL.

This clonotype came up a few times. This chain joins TRBV20-1 and TRBJ2-3, with D uncertain. There are 16 residues in the CDR3. The V gene's germline CDR1 is DFQATT and CDR2 SNEGSKA (reference sequence). V lost 1 base, J lost 6 bases, and 20 bases lay in between. CDR3 in amino acids: CSARGGGSMAGDTQYF. For the CDR3, the DNA is TGCAGTGCTAGAGGCGGCGGTTCTATGGCAGGCGATACGCAGTATTTT.

The gene calls are TRBV5-1 and TRBJ2-3; D ambiguous. CDR1 is SGHRS, CDR2 YFSETQ, per germline. This CDR3 contains 14 residues. Trimming stripped 0 bases from V and 2 bases from J, with 7 bases between. CDR3 nucleotides: TGCGCCAGCAGCTTGGACCCCCTCACAGATACGCAGTATTTT. It codes for CASSLDPLTDTQYF.

In its sample, this clonotype was seen a few times. The gene calls are TRBV11-2 and TRBJ2-3, with a tentative D call TRBD2 (5 bases). This CDR3 spans 16 amino acids. Germline-derived CDR1 and CDR2 are SGHAT and FQNNGV. Trimming took off 1 base at V and 6 bases at J, with 17 bases between the two ends. The CDR3 coding sequence is TGTGCCAGCAGCTTAGTAGGAGGACCGACGATGGATACGCAGTATTTT. It is translated as CASSLVGGPTMDTQYF.

This rearrangement joins TRBV12-3 or TRBV12-4 to TRBJ2-7; D unresolved. The V gene lost 1 base and the J gene lost 5 bases, with 9 bases spanning the gap. This CDR3 spans 13 amino acids. The CDR3 is CASSLEAWDEQYF. The CDR3 DNA is TGTGCCAGCAGTTTAGAGGCTTGGGACGAGCAGTACTTC.

The rearrangement uses TRBV9 and TRBJ1-2, with D uncertain. The CDR3 consists of 14 residues. V was cut by 4 bases and J by 4 bases, with 14 bases left in between. The germline gives CDR1 SGDLS, CDR2 YYNGEE. CDR3 region: CASSSVDGTYGYTF. The CDR3 DNA is TGTGCCAGCAGCTCCGTGGACGGCACCTATGGCTACACCTTC. The full variable domain, in which reference TRBV9 and TRBJ1-2 provide the parts outside the CDR3, is DSGVTQTPKHLITATGQRVTLRCSPRSGDLSVYWYQQSLDQGLQFLIQYYNGEERAKGNILERFSAQQFPDLHSELNLSSLELGDSALYFCASSSVDGTYGYTFGSGTRLTVV.

This clonotype was counted at least ten times. The genes are TRBV28 and TRBJ2-1; D is uncertain. V was trimmed by 8 bases and J by 3 bases, leaving 8 bases between them. This CDR3 is built from 12 residues. Germline V gene sequence: CDR1 MDHEN, CDR2 SYDVKM. The DNA for the CDR3 is TGTGCCAGCGCCGCAAACTACAATGAGCAGTTCTTC. Amino acid sequence: CASAANYNEQFF.